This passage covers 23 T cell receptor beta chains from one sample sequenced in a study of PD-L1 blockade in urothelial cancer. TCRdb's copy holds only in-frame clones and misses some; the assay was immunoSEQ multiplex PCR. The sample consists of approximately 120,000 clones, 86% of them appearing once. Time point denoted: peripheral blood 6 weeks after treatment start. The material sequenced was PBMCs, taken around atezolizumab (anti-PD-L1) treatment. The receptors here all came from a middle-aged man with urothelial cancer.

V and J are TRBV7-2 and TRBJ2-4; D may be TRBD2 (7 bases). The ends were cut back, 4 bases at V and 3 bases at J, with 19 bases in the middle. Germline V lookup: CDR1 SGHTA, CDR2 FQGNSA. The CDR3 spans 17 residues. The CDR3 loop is CASSSTGGFLSKNIQYF. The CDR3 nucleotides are TGTGCCAGCAGCTCCACGGGGGGCTTCCTAAGCAAAAACATTCAGTACTTC.

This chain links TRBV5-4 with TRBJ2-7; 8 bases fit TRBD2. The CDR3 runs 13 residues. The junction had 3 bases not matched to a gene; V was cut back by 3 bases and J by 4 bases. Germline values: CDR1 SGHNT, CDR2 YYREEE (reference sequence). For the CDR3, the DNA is TGTGCCAGCAGCTCCAGCGGGAGTTACGAGCAGTACTTC. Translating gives CASSSSGSYEQYF.

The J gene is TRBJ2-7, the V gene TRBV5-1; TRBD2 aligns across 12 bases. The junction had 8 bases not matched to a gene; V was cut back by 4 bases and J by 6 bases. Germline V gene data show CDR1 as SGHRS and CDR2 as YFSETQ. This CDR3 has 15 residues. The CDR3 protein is CASSPTSGRPGEQYF. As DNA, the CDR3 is TGCGCCAGCAGCCCCACTAGCGGGAGGCCGGGCGAGCAGTACTTC.

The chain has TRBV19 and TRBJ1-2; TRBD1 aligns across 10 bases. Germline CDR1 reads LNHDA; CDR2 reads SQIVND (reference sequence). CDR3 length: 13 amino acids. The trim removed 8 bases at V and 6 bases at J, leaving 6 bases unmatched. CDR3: CASRDRGSNGYTF. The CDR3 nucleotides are TGTGCCAGTCGGGACAGGGGCAGTAATGGCTACACCTTC. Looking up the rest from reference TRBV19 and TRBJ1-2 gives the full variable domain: DGGITQSPKYLFRKEGQNVTLSCEQNLNHDAMYWYRQDPGQGLRLIYYSQIVNDFQKGDIAEGYSVSREKKESFPLTVTSAQKNPTAFYLCASRDRGSNGYTFGSGTRLTVV.

The CDR3 region has the DNA TGTGCCAGCACCCTTCGACTAGCGGGAGGTCCATATCGACACTACGAGCAGTACTTC. It translates to CASTLRLAGGPYRHYEQYF. The chain carries TRBV27 and TRBJ2-7, with 13 bases that match TRBD2. The CDR3 length is 19 residues. Germline V CDR1 and CDR2: MNHEY, SMNVEV (reference sequence). Trimming cost V 7 bases and J 3 bases; bases outside gene matches: 18.

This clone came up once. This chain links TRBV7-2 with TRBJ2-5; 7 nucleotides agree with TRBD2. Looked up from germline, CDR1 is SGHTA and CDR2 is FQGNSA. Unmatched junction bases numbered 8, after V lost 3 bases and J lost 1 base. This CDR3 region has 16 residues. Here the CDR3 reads CASSFRDYYLQETQYF. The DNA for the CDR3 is TGTGCCAGCAGCTTCCGGGACTACTATCTCCAAGAGACCCAGTACTTC.

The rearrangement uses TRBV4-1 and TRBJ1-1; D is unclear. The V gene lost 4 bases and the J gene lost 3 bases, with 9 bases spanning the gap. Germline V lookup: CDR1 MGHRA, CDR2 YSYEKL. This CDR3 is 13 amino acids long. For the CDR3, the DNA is TGCGCCAGCAGCCGAATCGGGTACACTGAAGCTTTCTTT. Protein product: CASSRIGYTEAFF.

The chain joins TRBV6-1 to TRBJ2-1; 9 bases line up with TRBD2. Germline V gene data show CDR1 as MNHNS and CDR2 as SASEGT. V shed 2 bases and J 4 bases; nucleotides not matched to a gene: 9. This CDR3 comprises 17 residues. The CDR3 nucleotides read TGTGCCAGCAGTGAACTGGCTAGCGGGGCCCTTTACAATGAGCAGTTCTTC. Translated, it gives CASSELASGALYNEQFF.

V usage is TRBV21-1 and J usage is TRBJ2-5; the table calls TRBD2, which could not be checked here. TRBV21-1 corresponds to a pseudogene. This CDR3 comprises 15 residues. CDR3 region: CASSKLGEGRETQYF. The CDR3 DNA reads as TGTGCCAGCAGCAAACTCGGGGAGGGCCGTGAGACCCAGTACTTC.

The CDR3 here is CASSFPRGLGNTGELFF. As DNA, the CDR3 is TGCGCCAGCAGCTTCCCGCGGGGGTTAGGGAACACCGGGGAGCTGTTTTTT. The chain uses TRBV5-1 and TRBJ2-2; TRBD2 matches at 7 bases. Germline CDR1 SGHRS, CDR2 YFSETQ. The length of the CDR3 is 17 residues. Germline trimming cut 2 bases from V and 1 base from J; bases unmatched to any gene: 8.

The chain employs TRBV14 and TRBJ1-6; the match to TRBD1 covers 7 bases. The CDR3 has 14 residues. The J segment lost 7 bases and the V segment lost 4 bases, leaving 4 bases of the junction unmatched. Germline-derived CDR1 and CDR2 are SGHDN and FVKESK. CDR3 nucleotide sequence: TGTGCCAGCAGCCCCGGGACAGCCAATTCACCCCTCCACTTT. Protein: CASSPGTANSPLHF.

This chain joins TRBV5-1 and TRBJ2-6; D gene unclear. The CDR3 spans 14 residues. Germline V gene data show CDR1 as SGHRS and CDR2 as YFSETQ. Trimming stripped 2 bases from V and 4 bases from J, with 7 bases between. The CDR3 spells CASSLLSGANVLTF. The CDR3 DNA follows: TGCGCCAGCAGCTTACTTAGCGGGGCCAACGTCCTGACTTTC. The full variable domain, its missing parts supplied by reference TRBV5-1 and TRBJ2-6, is KAGVTQTPRYLIKTRGQQVTLSCSPISGHRSVSWYQQTPGQGLQFLFEYFSETQRNKGNFPGRFSGRQFSNSRSEMNVSTLELGDSALYLCASSLLSGANVLTFGAGSRLTVL.

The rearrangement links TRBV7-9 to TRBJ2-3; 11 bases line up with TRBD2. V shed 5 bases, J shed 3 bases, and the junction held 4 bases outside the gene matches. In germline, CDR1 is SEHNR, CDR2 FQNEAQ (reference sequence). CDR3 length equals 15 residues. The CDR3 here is CASSQTSGTTDTQYF. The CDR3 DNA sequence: TGTGCCAGCAGCCAGACTAGCGGGACAACAGATACGCAGTATTTT.

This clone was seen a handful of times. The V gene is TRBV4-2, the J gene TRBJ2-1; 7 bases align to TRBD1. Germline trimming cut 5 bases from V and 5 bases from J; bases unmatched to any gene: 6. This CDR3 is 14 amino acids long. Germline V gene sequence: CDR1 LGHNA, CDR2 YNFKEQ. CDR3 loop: CASSFRDRNNEQFF. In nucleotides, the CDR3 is TGTGCCAGCAGCTTCCGGGACAGAAACAATGAGCAGTTCTTC.

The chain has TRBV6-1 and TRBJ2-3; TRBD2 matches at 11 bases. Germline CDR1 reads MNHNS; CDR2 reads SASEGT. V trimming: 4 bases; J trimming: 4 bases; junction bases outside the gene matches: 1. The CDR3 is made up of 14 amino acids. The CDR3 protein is CASSVAGGSDTQYF. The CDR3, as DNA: TGTGCCAGCAGTGTAGCGGGAGGGTCAGATACGCAGTATTTT.

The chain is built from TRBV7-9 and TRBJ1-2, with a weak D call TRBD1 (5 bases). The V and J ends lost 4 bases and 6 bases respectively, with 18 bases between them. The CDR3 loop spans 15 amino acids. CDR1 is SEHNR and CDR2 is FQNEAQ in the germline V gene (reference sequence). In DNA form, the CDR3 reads TGTGCCAGCAGCTACGCAGGGTCCTTTATCAATGGCTACACCTTC. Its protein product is CASSYAGSFINGYTF.

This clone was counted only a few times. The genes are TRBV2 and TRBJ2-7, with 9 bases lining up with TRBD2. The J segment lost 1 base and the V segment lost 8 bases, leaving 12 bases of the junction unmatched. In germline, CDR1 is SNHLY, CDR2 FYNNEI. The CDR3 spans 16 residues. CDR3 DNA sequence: TGTGCCAGCGTCCGGTCCCTAGCGGGGCCGTCCTACGAGCAGTACTTC. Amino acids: CASVRSLAGPSYEQYF.

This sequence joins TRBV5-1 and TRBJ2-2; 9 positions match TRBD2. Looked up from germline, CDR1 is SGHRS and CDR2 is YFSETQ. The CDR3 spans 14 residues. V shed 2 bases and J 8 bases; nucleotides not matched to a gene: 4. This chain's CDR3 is CASSFGLAKGELFF. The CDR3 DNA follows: TGCGCCAGCAGCTTCGGACTAGCGAAAGGGGAGCTGTTTTTT.

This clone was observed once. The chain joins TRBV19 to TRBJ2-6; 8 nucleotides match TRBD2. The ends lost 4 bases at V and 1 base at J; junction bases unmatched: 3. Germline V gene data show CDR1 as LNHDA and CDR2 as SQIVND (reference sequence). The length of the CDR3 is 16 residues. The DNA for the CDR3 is TGTGCCAGTAGTAGATTAGCGGGGTCTGGGGCCAACGTCCTGACTTTC. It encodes CASSRLAGSGANVLTF.

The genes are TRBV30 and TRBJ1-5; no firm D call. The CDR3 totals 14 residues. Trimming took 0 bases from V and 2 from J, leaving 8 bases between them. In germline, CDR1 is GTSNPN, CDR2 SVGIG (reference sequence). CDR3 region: CAWSVHGGNQPQHF. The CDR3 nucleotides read TGTGCCTGGAGTGTGCATGGAGGCAATCAGCCCCAGCATTTT.

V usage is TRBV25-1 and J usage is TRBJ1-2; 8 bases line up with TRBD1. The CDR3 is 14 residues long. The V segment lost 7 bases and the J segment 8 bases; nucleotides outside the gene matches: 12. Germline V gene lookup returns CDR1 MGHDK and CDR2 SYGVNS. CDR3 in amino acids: CASNPSDRGGGYTF. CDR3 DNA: TGTGCCAGCAACCCCAGTGACAGGGGAGGCGGCTACACCTTC.

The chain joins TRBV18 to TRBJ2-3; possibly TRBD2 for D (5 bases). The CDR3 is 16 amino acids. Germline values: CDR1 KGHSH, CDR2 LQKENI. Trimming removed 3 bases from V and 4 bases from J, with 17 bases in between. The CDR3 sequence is CASSPTWELISDTQYF. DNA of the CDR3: TGTGCCAGCTCACCTACATGGGAGTTGATTTCAGATACGCAGTATTTT.

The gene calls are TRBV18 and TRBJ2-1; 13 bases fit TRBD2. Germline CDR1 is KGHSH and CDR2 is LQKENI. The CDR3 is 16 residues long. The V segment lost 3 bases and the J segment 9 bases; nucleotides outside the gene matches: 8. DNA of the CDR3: TGTGCCAGCTCACCCACGACTAGCGGGAGGAGGGTTGAGCAGTTCTTC. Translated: CASSPTTSGRRVEQFF.